What follows describes a single T cell receptor (beta chain). Its binding antigen is unknown. Per-base qualities were not stored, and no clone one base away is much larger. TCRbeta CDR3 regions were sequenced with the immunoSEQ Assay. After extraction, genomic DNA underwent amplification by bias-controlled multiplex PCR, followed by high-throughput sequencing. Per the original workflow: To quantify the absolute abundance of every unique TCRbeta CDR3 region, sequences were collapsed and filtered. T cell fraction was estimated by normalizing TCRbeta template counts to usable DNA, with usable DNA measured through amplification of reference genes found in all nucleated cells. Repertoire TCRs were annotated as SARS-CoV-2-specific by exact matching of V gene, CDR3 amino acid sequence and J gene to a known reactive TCR set. The reference SARS-CoV-2 TCR set came from MIRA and was filtered for enrichment in COVID-19-positive ImmuneCODE repertoires, removing public or cross-reactive TCRs. Using the MIRA antigens, annotated TCRs were further analysed by specific ORF or by position within an ORF. Depth was the summed frequency of annotated unique rearrangements, while breadth was defined as annotated unique rearrangements over total unique productive rearrangements. Group comparisons of TCR breadth used two-sided Wilcoxon rank-sum tests. This immuneACCESS table, as held by TCRdb, lists in-frame sequences with V and J called but not all clones. Of the missing ones, under half trace to an unresolved V gene in checked studies; the others have no known cause. V and J calls and clone size are those listed in that table; D and trimming were worked out from the DNA. The sample table shows roughly 500,000 clones, and approximately 90% are seen once. 13% of the sample rests with the top ten.

The germline V end is reduced by 9 bases and the J end by 3 bases; junction bases left unmatched: 24. CDR1 and CDR2 (MDHEN, SYDVKM) derive from the germline V gene. Including the terminal cysteine and phenylalanine, the CDR3 comprises 19 residues. Of all the DNA, just the CDR3 is kept, 57 bases in frame from base 1. The treatment or condition label on this specimen signifies: 19 received Ad26.COV2.S at low or high dose, single or two shots; about 5 received placebo; per-sample allocation not given. Repertoires of vaccine and placebo recipients were sequenced from samples taken on day 63 after the first injection. Between 29 July and 7 August 2020, Cohort 1b enrolled around 25 adults aged 18-55 years at one site in Boston, USA. Ad26.COV2.S was a replication-incompetent adenovirus type 26 vector that expressed a prefusion-stabilized SARS-CoV-2 spike protein derived from the original Wuhan strain. This entry belongs to a study of Ad26.COV2.S vaccination and SARS-CoV-2 variants (dated by TCRdb to about 2021). Context from the whole study: Donors in the vaccine arm were drawn from COV1001, a multicentre, randomized, double-blind, placebo-controlled phase I-IIa trial testing Ad26.COV2.S in healthy adults. Ad26.COV2.S was administered intramuscularly at 5 x 10^10 or 1 x 10^11 viral particles, either as a single shot or as two shots given 56 days apart. The specificity and breadth of SARS-CoV-2-reactive T cell receptors after Ad26.COV2.S vaccination were assessed by TCRbeta repertoire sequencing. A total of roughly 30 samples were included in the TCR-sequenced set, comprising about 20 Ad26.COV2.S vaccine recipients, 5 placebo recipients and 8 SARS-CoV-2 convalescent individuals. Trial participants were randomized into five groups of five: low-dose or high-dose Ad26.COV2.S given once or twice, or placebo on both occasions. Investigators did not know the trial group allocation while performing experiments and assessing outcomes.

What the study reported, not specific to this receptor: After vaccination, spike-specific CD8+ and CD4+ T cell responses were reported to show substantial breadth. According to the authors, total T cell responses may have been underestimated by the TCR breadth and depth analyses. Vaccine and placebo recipients had comparable non-spike TCR breadth, which fits with the vaccine containing only spike. Compared with placebo recipients, Ad26.COV2.S recipients showed higher spike-specific TCR breadth (P = 0.0014). Comparing responses between vaccine doses or regimens was not something the study was powered to do.

The starting material was peripheral blood, obtained in a trial of Ad26.COV2.S vaccine versus placebo. The sequence derives from a person between 18 and 65 years old who received the Ad26.COV2.S COVID-19 vaccine or a placebo. The rearranged segments are TRBV28 and TRBJ2-7, with TRBD1 identical over 9 junction bases. The CDR3 protein is CASFSRGGTGQPLYYEQYF. The nucleotides are TGTGCCAGTTTCTCCCGAGGCGGGACAGGGCAGCCGCTTTACTACGAGCAGTACTTC.